Sequencing of this TCR beta chain was carried out in a study of T cell repertoires in cytomegalovirus infection. Study-level background: A matching HLA type, together with CMV infection, was signaled by public TCR beta signatures. Points from the study as a whole: The response measured ex vivo was dominated by TCR beta clonotypes (HLA-C-restricted and CMV-specific).

Points on this clonotype: Its target is not known.

CDR3 size: 17 residues. The germline gives CDR1 SGHKS, CDR2 YYEKEE (reference sequence). V lost 4 bases and J 0 bases, leaving 19 bases between the germline ends. One entry per CDR3 protein, called by TCRdb with MiXCR from the reads. The table lists hundreds of thousands of distinct CDR3 sequences, 24% of them singletons. This clonotype was sampled from a human donor in good health (CMV status not recorded). Some clones in this sample may be carry-over from other donors' samples. The sequencing input was CD8+ T cells from PBMCs. The chain carries TRBV5-5 and TRBJ1-1, with D possibly TRBD1 on 5 matching bases. Here the CDR3 reads CASSALGEGLMNTEAFF. CDR3 coding DNA: TGTGCCAGCAGCGCCCTAGGGGAGGGCCTCATGAACACTGAAGCTTTCTTT.